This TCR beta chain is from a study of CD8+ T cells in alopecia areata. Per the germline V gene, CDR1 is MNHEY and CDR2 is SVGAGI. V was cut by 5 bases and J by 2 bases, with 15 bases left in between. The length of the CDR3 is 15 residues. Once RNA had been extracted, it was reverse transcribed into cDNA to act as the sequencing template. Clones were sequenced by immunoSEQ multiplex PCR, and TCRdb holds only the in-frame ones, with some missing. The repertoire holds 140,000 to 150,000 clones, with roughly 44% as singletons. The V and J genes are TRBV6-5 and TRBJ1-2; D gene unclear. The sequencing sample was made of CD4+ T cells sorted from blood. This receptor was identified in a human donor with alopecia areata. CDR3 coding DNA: TGTGCCAGCAGTGCGGCAGGAGTGGGGAACTATGGCTACACCTTC. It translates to CASSAAGVGNYGYTF.